This T cell receptor beta chain was captured by sequencing in a study of T-cell reconstitution after alpha-beta-depleted transplantation in children. The CDR3 has 15 residues. The germline CDR1 and CDR2 sequences are MNHEY and SVGEGT. Trimming removed 7 bases from V and 5 bases from J; junction bases left unmatched: 12. In its sample, this clonotype was seen many times. For TCRbeta, the library was prepared with unique molecular identifiers. MiXCR, applied by TCRdb to the PCR reads, yields one record per CDR3 protein. The table shows about 240,000 distinct CDR3 sequences, with more than 10% occurring only once.

V and J are TRBV6-2 or TRBV6-3 and TRBJ2-5; 8 bases fit TRBD2. The source of this sequence is a human donor who donated a stem cell graft to a child with acute lymphoblastic leukemia. Sequencing used PBMCs from the stem cell graft donor, obtained from the stem cell graft. The CDR3 bases are TGTGCCAGCACTCCCGAAACGGGGGGGCGCGAGACCCAGTACTTC. This encodes CASTPETGGRETQYF.